This T cell receptor beta chain was profiled in a study of shared clonotypes between healthy human individuals. The study, taken as a whole, reports: Represented diversity, genetic and exposure-history alike, was limited by few donors.

Regarding this clone: No antigen is known for it.

Using immunoSEQ multiplex PCR, the repertoire was profiled, and TCRdb retains in-frame clones only, with some absent. The sample holds 1.5 million to 2.5 million clones, about 95% seen once. In the naive CD8 group, cells lacked CD45RO and were positively selected for CCR7, so terminally differentiated effector memory CD45RA+ cells were left out. Recent vaccinations or acute infections were absent in the healthy HIV-negative adult donors. Sequenced: naive CD8+ T cells sorted from blood. The source of this sequence is a man between 18 and 35 years old in good health.

The CDR3 DNA reads TGTGCCAGCAGCTTACGGGGACCCGGCACAGATACGCAGTATTTT. The encoded protein is CASSLRGPGTDTQYF. The genes are TRBV13 and TRBJ2-3; D assignment may be TRBD1 or TRBD2 (5 bases each). V lost 2 bases, J lost 1 base, and 10 bases lay in between. The CDR3 has 15 residues. Germline-derived CDR1 and CDR2 are PRHDT and FYEKMQ (reference sequence).